The 14 T cell receptor beta chains given below trace back to one sample, sequenced in a study of OX40 agonist ivuxolimab in advanced cancers. Profiling relied on immunoSEQ multiplex PCR, and the TCRdb table lists in-frame clones only, not all of them. The table lists 50,000 to 55,000 clones, about nine tenths of them singletons. Sequenced material: CD4+ or CD8+ T cells sorted from blood, taken in a trial of the OX40 agonist ivuxolimab. Receptor source: an adult with an advanced solid tumor such as melanoma, head and neck, liver or kidney cancer.

The chain couples TRBV5-1 to TRBJ2-5; D uncertain. This CDR3 contains 14 residues. V dropped 4 bases and J dropped 7 bases, with 17 bases sitting between them. CDR1 is SGHRS, CDR2 YFSETQ, per germline. Here the CDR3 reads CASSLTERRGTQYF. In DNA form, the CDR3 reads TGCGCCAGCAGCCTCACCGAACGGCGTGGGACCCAGTACTTC. Full variable domain (rest looked up from reference TRBV5-1 and TRBJ2-5): KAGVTQTPRYLIKTRGQQVTLSCSPISGHRSVSWYQQTPGQGLQFLFEYFSETQRNKGNFPGRFSGRQFSNSRSEMNVSTLELGDSALYLCASSLTERRGTQYFGPGTRLLVL.

This clone was detected once. V and J are TRBV7-9 and TRBJ2-2; the match to TRBD1 covers 8 bases. Germline assignment: CDR1 SEHNR and CDR2 FQNEAQ (reference sequence). The CDR3 loop spans 16 amino acids. With 6 bases clipped from V and 0 bases from J, the junction kept 6 bases outside the gene matches. CDR3 bases: TGTGCCAGCAGGACGAAACAGGGGGCGAACACCGGGGAGCTGTTTTTT. Translated: CASRTKQGANTGELFF.

The rearrangement links TRBV5-1 to TRBJ1-4, with TRBD1 matching over 7 bases. The length of the CDR3 is 15 residues. Trimming removed 2 bases from V and 8 bases from J; junction bases left unmatched: 9. Germline assignment: CDR1 SGHRS and CDR2 YFSETQ. CDR3 nucleotide sequence: TGCGCCAGCAGCTTAGTGGCAGGGGGGCGAGAAAAACTGTTTTTT. Amino acid sequence: CASSLVAGGREKLFF.

The chain links TRBV11-2 to TRBJ2-1, with 7 bases that match TRBD2. CDR3 length: 15 amino acids. Unmatched junction bases numbered 1, after V lost 1 base and J lost 1 base. CDR1 and CDR2 (germline): SGHAT, FQNNGV. The CDR3 bases are TGTGCCAGCAGCTTAGCAGCGGGGTCCTACAATGAGCAGTTCTTC. Translation gives CASSLAAGSYNEQFF.

The genes are TRBV19 and TRBJ1-1, with 7 bases lining up with TRBD1. The V gene end was trimmed by 9 bases and the J gene end by 4 bases; junction bases not matched to a gene: 17. CDR3 size: 16 residues. Germline V CDR1 and CDR2: LNHDA, SQIVND (reference sequence). The CDR3: CASTIPTGRGGTEAFF. The CDR3 nucleotides are TGTGCCAGCACAATCCCGACAGGGCGGGGAGGCACTGAAGCTTTCTTT.

This clone was recorded once. This chain joins TRBV18 and TRBJ1-1, with 7 positions matching TRBD1. This CDR3 comprises 15 residues. Trimming took 6 bases from V and 1 from J; bases not matched to a gene: 8. Germline V lookup: CDR1 KGHSH, CDR2 LQKENI. The DNA of the CDR3 is TGTGCCAGCTCCCCCCCGAGGGGGCCGAACACTGAAGCTTTCTTT. This codes for CASSPPRGPNTEAFF.

The V call is TRBV7-8, the J call TRBJ2-7, with unresolved D. The germline gives CDR1 SGHVS, CDR2 FQNEAQ. There are 15 residues in the CDR3. The V end lost 1 base, the J end lost 2 bases, and 12 bases lay between the germline ends. The CDR3 DNA reads TGTGCCAGCAGCTTAGTACGAGCAGGAACCTACGAGCAGTACTTC. Translated: CASSLVRAGTYEQYF.

The CDR3 region is CASSPLSDWNTGELFF. For the CDR3, the DNA is TGTGCCAGCAGTCCCCTTTCGGACTGGAACACCGGGGAGCTGTTTTTT. The chain carries TRBV28 and TRBJ2-2; TRBD2 might be the D (5 bases). This CDR3 has 16 residues. CDR1 is MDHEN and CDR2 is SYDVKM in the germline V gene. V was shortened by 5 bases and J by 1 base, with 14 bases between the two germline ends.

The V and J genes are TRBV7-9 and TRBJ2-1; perhaps D is TRBD1 or TRBD2 (5 bases each). The V and J ends lost 1 base and 6 bases respectively, with 13 bases between them. From germline, CDR1 is SEHNR and CDR2 FQNEAQ (reference sequence). This CDR3 is built from 15 residues. The CDR3 loop is CASSLGGRLGNEQFF. DNA of the CDR3: TGTGCCAGCAGCTTAGGGGGGAGACTTGGCAATGAGCAGTTCTTC.

V usage is TRBV27 and J usage is TRBJ2-2; unclear D gene. The CDR3 is made up of 15 amino acids. CDR1 and CDR2 from the germline V gene are MNHEY and SMNVEV (reference sequence). V lost 6 bases to trimming and J lost 0 bases, with 11 bases between them. The CDR3 is CASSNGYANTGELFF. The CDR3 coding sequence is TGTGCCAGCAGCAACGGCTACGCGAACACCGGGGAGCTGTTTTTT.

V and J are TRBV6-6 and TRBJ1-5; a possible D gene is TRBD1 (5 bases). V was trimmed by 6 bases and J by 3 bases, leaving 12 bases between them. The CDR3 extends over 14 amino acids. The germline CDR1 and CDR2 sequences are MNHNY and SVGAGI (reference sequence). As DNA, the CDR3 is TGTGCCAGCAGGGGGCGGGGTTACAATCAGCCCCAGCATTTT. Protein product: CASRGRGYNQPQHF.

The chain employs TRBV18 and TRBJ1-6; D possibly corresponds to TRBD1 (5 bases). V was trimmed by 5 bases and J by 6 bases, leaving 32 bases between them. The V gene's germline CDR1 is KGHSH and CDR2 LQKENI. The CDR3 is made up of 21 amino acids. In DNA form, the CDR3 reads TGTGCCAGCTCATCTATATCCCCGCCCCCGGGGCGAGTATTGAGTAATTCACCCCTCCACTTT. Its translation is CASSSISPPPGRVLSNSPLHF.

About this clone: Sequence at one end of the junction differs from germline and may be a read error. The chain combines TRBV28 with TRBJ1-5, with 11 bases that match TRBD1. The CDR3 runs to 17 residues. The germline CDR1 and CDR2 sequences are MDHEN and SYDVKM. CDR3 region: CASSPWTGGLRNQSQHF. CDR3 sequence (DNA): TGTGCCAGCAGTCCGTGGACAGGGGGCTTGCGCAATCAGTCCCAGCATTTT.

The rearrangement uses TRBV28 and TRBJ1-5, with D possibly TRBD1 on 5 matching bases. This CDR3 is built from 14 residues. From germline, CDR1 is MDHEN and CDR2 SYDVKM. V gave up 3 bases and J gave up 11 bases, with 17 bases separating them. The chain's CDR3 is CASSFPGSPGAQHF. CDR3 in DNA: TGTGCCAGCAGTTTTCCGGGTTCCCCGGGGGCCCAGCATTTT.